One and the same sample provided the 17 T cell receptor beta chains below, sequenced in a study of response to subunit inactivated influenza vaccine. Using its own MiXCR run on the RT-PCR reads, TCRdb lists one record per CDR3 protein. This sample yields around 580,000 distinct CDR3 sequences, of which approximately 14% are seen a single time; 11% belongs to the top ten. Sequencing was performed on PBMCs from blood, taken 11 to 12 days after vaccination. The receptors were sampled from a man aged 50 to 59 who received an inactivated influenza vaccine.

CDR3 in DNA: TGTGCCAGCAGCTTAGCCGGGACAGGGGGCTTTTCAACCTACGAGCAGTACTTC. It is translated as CASSLAGTGGFSTYEQYF. The V and J genes are TRBV7-2 and TRBJ2-7; 12 nucleotides match TRBD1. The V and J ends lost 0 bases and 2 bases, in that order; junction bases with no gene match: 8. Per germline, CDR1 SGHTA and CDR2 FQGNSA. The CDR3 length is 18 residues.

This rearrangement joins TRBV28 to TRBJ1-6; tentatively, D is TRBD1 (6 bases). Germline V lookup: CDR1 MDHEN, CDR2 SYDVKM. V shed 6 bases and J shed 7 bases, with 13 bases lying between them. This CDR3 has 14 amino acids. In DNA, the CDR3 is TGTGCCAGCAGAGACAGGTTCTCCAATTCACCCCTCCACTTT. It is translated as CASRDRFSNSPLHF.

A few counts support this clonotype. V is TRBV12-3 or TRBV12-4 and J is TRBJ2-7, with 11 bases fitting TRBD1. This CDR3 comprises 15 residues. The junction had 5 bases not matched to a gene; V was cut back by 5 bases and J by 2 bases. CDR3 residues: CASSSWGQGAYEQYF. The CDR3 DNA reads TGTGCCAGCAGTAGCTGGGGACAGGGGGCCTACGAGCAGTACTTC.

The chain joins TRBV6-2 or TRBV6-3 to TRBJ2-1, with 11 positions matching TRBD1. V lost 2 bases to trimming and J lost 4 bases; unmatched junction nucleotides: 4. This CDR3 region has 16 residues. From germline, CDR1 is MNHEY and CDR2 SVGEGT. The CDR3 sequence is CASSYPGQGAYNEQFF. The CDR3 DNA reads as TGTGCCAGCAGTTACCCAGGACAGGGGGCGTACAATGAGCAGTTCTTC.

In its sample, this clonotype was seen a few times. The chain uses TRBV12-3 or TRBV12-4 and TRBJ1-1; no definite D call. Trimming cost V 3 bases and J 1 base, with 9 bases left between them. This CDR3 spans 14 amino acids. The CDR3 coding sequence is TGTGCCAGCAGTTTTTTAGGAAAGAACACTGAAGCTTTCTTT. It encodes CASSFLGKNTEAFF.

J is TRBJ2-1 and V is TRBV12-3 or TRBV12-4; TRBD2 matches 9 bases. The V and J ends lost 5 bases and 9 bases, in that order; junction bases with no gene match: 11. This CDR3 contains 15 residues. CDR3 in amino acids: CASSLRPGLAGEQFF. As DNA, the CDR3 is TGTGCCAGCAGTCTAAGACCGGGACTAGCTGGTGAGCAGTTCTTC.

In its sample, this clonotype was seen a few times. The chain combines TRBV28 with TRBJ2-1; 14 bases fit TRBD2. This CDR3 is 16 amino acids long. Trimming at V came to 4 bases and at J to 9 bases, leaving 8 bases not matched to a gene. CDR1 and CDR2 (germline): MDHEN, SYDVKM. The CDR3 DNA follows: TGTGCCAGCAGTTACAGACTAGCGGGAGGGAGGGGTGAGCAGTTCTTC. It translates to CASSYRLAGGRGEQFF.

V usage is TRBV6-2 or TRBV6-3 and J usage is TRBJ1-6; D gene uncertain. Per the germline V gene, CDR1 is MNHEY and CDR2 is SVGEGT. The CDR3 sequence is 12 residues long. V was shortened by 5 bases and J by 10 bases, with 9 bases between the two germline ends. The DNA of the CDR3 is TGTGCCAGCAGTACCGCTTTGTCACCCCTCCACTTT. Protein sequence: CASSTALSPLHF.

V gene TRBV12-3 or TRBV12-4 combines with J gene TRBJ2-4; 7 bases match TRBD1. V was pared by 6 bases and J by 5 bases, with 7 bases of the junction left unmatched. The CDR3 length is 14 residues. The CDR3 spells CASSRDSNQNIQYF. The CDR3, as DNA: TGTGCCAGCAGCCGGGACAGCAATCAAAACATTCAGTACTTC.

The chain combines TRBV25-1 with TRBJ1-1; 8 nucleotides match TRBD1. The CDR3 length is 17 residues. Unmatched junction bases numbered 10, after V lost 1 base and J lost 3 bases. The germline gives CDR1 MGHDK, CDR2 SYGVNS. CDR3 DNA sequence: TGTGCCAGCAGTGAATTATATGCAGGGGGCGCCGACACTGAAGCTTTCTTT. It is translated as CASSELYAGGADTEAFF.

This clonotype was seen many times. CDR3 sequence reads: CASRVLTPGYGYTF. CDR3 nucleotide sequence: TGTGCCAGCAGAGTACTGACGCCGGGCTATGGCTACACCTTC. The chain combines TRBV2 with TRBJ1-2; D gene ambiguous. The length of the CDR3 is 14 residues. Germline lookup yields CDR1 SNHLY and CDR2 FYNNEI. The germline V and J ends were trimmed by 6 bases and 4 bases, with 15 bases remaining between them.

This clonotype has a handful of counts. This chain uses TRBV3-1 with TRBJ1-2; D is ambiguous. The CDR3 has 12 amino acids. V was cut by 4 bases and J by 5 bases, with 8 bases left in between. Germline V gene sequence: CDR1 LGHDT, CDR2 YNNKEL (reference sequence). This CDR3 is CASSPGRYGYTF. The CDR3 DNA reads TGTGCCAGCAGCCCAGGACGGTATGGCTACACCTTC.

The gene calls are TRBV7-2 and TRBJ1-2; no definite D call. Germline assignment: CDR1 SGHTA and CDR2 FQGNSA. The CDR3 loop spans 13 amino acids. Trimming cost V 2 bases and J 5 bases, with 9 bases left between them. CDR3: CASSLSAPYGYTF. The CDR3 region has the DNA TGTGCCAGCAGCTTATCGGCACCGTATGGCTACACCTTC.

This clonotype was seen a handful of times. The V and J genes are TRBV5-1 and TRBJ2-1; 13 nucleotides match TRBD2. The CDR3 length is 17 residues. Germline loops: CDR1 SGHRS, CDR2 YFSETQ. J gave up 0 bases and V 4 bases, and 4 bases lay outside the gene matches. This CDR3 reads CASSLGTSGASYNEQFF. The CDR3 DNA follows: TGCGCCAGCAGCCTAGGGACTAGCGGGGCCTCCTACAATGAGCAGTTCTTC.

The V gene is TRBV4-1, the J gene TRBJ2-5, with 7 bases matching TRBD2. This CDR3 is 14 amino acids long. Germline values: CDR1 MGHRA, CDR2 YSYEKL. The ends lost 4 bases at V and 0 bases at J; junction bases unmatched: 2. The CDR3 spells CASSRLADQETQYF. The DNA for the CDR3 is TGCGCCAGCAGCCGCCTAGCGGACCAAGAGACCCAGTACTTC.

This clonotype was counted a few times. The chain is built from TRBV5-5 and TRBJ2-3, with D tentatively TRBD1 (6 bases). There are 15 residues in the CDR3. Deletions cut 0 bases from V and 1 base from J, with 9 bases between. Germline V CDR1 and CDR2: SGHKS, YYEKEE (reference sequence). The CDR3 loop is CASSLVEGGTDTQYF. In nucleotides, the CDR3 is TGTGCCAGCAGCTTGGTCGAGGGGGGCACAGATACGCAGTATTTT.

This clonotype was counted between two and nine times. The rearrangement uses TRBV20-1 and TRBJ2-1, with TRBD2 as a possible D gene (6 bases). Germline V CDR1 and CDR2: DFQATT, SNEGSKA (reference sequence). The CDR3 spans 16 residues. The germline V and J ends were trimmed by 1 base and 6 bases, with 19 bases remaining between them. This CDR3 is CSARVGGLAHPNEQFF. DNA of the CDR3: TGCAGTGCTAGAGTTGGGGGGTTAGCGCACCCCAATGAGCAGTTCTTC.